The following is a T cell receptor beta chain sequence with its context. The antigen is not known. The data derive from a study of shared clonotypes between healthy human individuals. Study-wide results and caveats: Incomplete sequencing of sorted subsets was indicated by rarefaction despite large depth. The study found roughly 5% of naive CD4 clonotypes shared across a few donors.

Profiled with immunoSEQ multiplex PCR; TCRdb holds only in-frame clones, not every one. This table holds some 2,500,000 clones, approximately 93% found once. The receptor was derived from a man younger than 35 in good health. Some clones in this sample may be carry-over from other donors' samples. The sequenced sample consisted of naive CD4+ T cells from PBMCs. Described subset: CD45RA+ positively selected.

The CDR3 region is CASSSLPGTRGSVDTQYF. CDR3 sequence (DNA): TGTGCCAGCAGCTCCCTCCCAGGGACTAGAGGGTCGGTAGATACGCAGTATTTT. The chain couples TRBV11-2 to TRBJ2-3; 8 bases map to TRBD2. Germline V gives CDR1 SGHAT, CDR2 FQNNGV. J was trimmed by 5 bases and V by 4 bases; bases with no gene match: 17. This CDR3 region has 18 residues.